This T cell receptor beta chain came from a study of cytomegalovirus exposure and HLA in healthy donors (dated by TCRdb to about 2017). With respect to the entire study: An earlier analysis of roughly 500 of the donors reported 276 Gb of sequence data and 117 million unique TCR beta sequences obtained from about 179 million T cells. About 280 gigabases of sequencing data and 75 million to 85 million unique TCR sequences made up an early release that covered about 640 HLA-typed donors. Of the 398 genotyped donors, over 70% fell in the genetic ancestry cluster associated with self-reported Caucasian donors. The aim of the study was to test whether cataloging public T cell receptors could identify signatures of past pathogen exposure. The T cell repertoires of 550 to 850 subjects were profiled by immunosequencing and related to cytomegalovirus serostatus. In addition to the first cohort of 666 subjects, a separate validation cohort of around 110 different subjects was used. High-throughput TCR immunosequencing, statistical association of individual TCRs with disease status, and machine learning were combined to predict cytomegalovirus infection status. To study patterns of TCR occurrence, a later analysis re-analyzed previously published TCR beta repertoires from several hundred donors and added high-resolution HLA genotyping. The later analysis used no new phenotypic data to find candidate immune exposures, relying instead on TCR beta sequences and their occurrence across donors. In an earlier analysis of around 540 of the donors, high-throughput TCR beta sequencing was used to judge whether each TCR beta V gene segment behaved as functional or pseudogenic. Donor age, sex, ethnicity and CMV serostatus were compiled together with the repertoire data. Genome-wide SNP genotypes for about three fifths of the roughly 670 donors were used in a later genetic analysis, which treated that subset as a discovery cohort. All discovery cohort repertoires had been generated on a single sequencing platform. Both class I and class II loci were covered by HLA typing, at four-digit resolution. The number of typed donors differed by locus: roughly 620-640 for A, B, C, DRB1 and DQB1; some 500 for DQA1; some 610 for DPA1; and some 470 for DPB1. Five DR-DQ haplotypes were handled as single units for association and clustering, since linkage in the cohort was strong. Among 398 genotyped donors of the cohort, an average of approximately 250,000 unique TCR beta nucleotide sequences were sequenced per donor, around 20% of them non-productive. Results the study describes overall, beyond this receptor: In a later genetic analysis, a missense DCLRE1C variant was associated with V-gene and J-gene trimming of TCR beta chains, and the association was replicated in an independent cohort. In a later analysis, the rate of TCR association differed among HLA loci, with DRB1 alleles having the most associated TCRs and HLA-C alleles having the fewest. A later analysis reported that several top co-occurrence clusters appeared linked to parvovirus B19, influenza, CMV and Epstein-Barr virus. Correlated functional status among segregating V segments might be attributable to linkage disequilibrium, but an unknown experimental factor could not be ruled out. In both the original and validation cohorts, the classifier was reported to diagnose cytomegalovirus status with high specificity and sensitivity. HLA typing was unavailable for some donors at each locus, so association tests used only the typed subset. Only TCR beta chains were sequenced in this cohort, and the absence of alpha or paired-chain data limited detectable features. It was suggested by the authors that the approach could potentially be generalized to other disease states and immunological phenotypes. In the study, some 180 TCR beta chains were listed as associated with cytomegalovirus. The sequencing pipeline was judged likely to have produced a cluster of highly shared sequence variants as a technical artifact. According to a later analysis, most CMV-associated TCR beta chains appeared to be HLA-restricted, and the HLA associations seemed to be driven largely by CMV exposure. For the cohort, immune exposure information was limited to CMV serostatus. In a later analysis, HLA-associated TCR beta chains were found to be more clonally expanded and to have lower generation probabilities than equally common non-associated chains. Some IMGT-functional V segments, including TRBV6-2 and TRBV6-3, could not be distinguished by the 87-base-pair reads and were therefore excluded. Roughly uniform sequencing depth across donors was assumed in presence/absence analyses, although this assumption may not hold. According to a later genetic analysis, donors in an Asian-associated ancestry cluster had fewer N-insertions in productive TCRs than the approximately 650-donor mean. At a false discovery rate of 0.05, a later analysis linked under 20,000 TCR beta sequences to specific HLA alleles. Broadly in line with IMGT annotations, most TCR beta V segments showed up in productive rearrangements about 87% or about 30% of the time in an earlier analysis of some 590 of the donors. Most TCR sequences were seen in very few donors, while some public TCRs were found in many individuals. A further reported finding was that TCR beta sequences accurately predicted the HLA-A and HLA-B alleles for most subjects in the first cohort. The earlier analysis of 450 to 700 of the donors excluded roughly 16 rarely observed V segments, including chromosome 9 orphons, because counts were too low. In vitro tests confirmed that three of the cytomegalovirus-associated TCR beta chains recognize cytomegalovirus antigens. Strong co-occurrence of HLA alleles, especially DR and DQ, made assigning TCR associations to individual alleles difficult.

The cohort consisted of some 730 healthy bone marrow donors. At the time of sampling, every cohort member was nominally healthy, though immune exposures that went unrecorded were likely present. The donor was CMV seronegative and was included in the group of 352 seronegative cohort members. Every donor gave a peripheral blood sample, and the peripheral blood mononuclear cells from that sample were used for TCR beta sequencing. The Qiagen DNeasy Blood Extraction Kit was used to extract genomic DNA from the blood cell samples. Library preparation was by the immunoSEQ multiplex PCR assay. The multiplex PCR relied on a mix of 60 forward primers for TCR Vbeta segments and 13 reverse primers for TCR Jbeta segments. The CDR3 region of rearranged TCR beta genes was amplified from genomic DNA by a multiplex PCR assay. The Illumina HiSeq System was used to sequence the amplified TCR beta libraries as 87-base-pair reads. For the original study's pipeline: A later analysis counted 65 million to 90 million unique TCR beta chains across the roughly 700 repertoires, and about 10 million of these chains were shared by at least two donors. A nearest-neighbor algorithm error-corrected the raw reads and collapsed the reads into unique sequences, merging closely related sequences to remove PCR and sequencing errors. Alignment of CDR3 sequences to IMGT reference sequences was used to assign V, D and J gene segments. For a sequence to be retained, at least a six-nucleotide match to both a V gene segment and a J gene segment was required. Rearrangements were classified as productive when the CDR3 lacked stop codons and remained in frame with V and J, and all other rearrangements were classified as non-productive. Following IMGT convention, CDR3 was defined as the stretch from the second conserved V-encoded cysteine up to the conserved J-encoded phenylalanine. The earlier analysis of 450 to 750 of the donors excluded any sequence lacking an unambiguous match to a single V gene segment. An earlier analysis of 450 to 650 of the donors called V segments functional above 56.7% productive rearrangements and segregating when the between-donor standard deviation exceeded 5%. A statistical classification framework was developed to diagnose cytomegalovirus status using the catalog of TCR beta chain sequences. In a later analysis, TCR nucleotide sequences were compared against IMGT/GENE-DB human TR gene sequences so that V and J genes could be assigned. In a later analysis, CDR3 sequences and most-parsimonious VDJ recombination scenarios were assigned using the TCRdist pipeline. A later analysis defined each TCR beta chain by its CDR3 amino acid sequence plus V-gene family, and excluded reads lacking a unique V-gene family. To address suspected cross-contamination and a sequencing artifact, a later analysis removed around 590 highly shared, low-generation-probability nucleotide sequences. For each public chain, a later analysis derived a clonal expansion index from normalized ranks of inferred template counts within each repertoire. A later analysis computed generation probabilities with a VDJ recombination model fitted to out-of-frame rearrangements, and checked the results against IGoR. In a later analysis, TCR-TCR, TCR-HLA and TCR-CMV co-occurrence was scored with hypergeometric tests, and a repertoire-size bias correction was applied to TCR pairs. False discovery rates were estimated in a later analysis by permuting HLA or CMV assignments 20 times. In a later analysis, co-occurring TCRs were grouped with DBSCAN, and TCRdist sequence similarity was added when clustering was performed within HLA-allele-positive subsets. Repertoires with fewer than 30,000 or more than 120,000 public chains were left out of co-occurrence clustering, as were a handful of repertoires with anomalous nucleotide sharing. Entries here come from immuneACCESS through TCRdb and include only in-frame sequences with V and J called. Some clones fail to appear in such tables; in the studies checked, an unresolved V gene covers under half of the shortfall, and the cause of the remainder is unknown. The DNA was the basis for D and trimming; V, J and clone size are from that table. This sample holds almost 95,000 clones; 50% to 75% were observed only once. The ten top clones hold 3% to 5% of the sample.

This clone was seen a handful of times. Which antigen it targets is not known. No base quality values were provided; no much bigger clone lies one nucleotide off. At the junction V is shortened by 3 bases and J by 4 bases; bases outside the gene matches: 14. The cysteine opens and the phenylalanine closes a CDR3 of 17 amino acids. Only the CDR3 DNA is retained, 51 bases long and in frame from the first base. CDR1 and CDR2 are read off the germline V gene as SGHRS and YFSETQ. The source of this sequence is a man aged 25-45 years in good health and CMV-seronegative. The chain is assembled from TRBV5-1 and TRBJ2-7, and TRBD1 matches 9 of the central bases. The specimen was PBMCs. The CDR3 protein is CASSSTPGQGFLYEQYF. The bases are TGCGCCAGCAGCTCTACTCCGGGACAGGGATTTTTGTACGAGCAGTACTTC. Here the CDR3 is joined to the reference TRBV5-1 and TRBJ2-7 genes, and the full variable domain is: KAGVTQTPRYLIKTRGQQVTLSCSPISGHRSVSWYQQTPGQGLQFLFEYFSETQRNKGNFPGRFSGRQFSNSRSEMNVSTLELGDSALYLCASSSTPGQGFLYEQYFGPGTRLTVT.